The entry below describes one T cell receptor (beta chain). Its antigen is not identified. Germline CDR1 reads SGHRS; CDR2 reads YFSETQ. V was cut by 4 bases and J by 2 bases, with 13 bases left in between. The CDR3 is 14 residues long. Regarding the study as a whole: Tumor-infiltrating Treg TCR alpha and beta sequences overlapped most with tumor naive CD4+ T cells, then blood naive. In terms of TCR gene usage, tumor memory CD4+ T cells clustered together with blood and lymph node memory CD4+ cells, as well as with lymph node naive CD4+ cells.

TCRdb recomputed calls from the 5' RACE reads with MiXCR, one row per CDR3 protein. Of tens of thousands of distinct CDR3 sequences listed, 22% were seen once; the top ten hold more than 2.5%. Memory CD4+ cells were defined as CD4+CD45RO+CD25-. The chain employs TRBV5-1 and TRBJ2-7, with D perhaps TRBD1 (5 bases). Specimen: memory CD4+ T cells sorted from a lymph node. Indicated subset: memory CD4+ T cells, CD4+CD45RO+CD25-. This sequence originates from a female donor with breast cancer. The CDR3 loop is CASSLQQATYEQYF. Here the CDR3 DNA reads TGCGCCAGCAGCCTCCAACAGGCGACCTACGAGCAGTACTTC.